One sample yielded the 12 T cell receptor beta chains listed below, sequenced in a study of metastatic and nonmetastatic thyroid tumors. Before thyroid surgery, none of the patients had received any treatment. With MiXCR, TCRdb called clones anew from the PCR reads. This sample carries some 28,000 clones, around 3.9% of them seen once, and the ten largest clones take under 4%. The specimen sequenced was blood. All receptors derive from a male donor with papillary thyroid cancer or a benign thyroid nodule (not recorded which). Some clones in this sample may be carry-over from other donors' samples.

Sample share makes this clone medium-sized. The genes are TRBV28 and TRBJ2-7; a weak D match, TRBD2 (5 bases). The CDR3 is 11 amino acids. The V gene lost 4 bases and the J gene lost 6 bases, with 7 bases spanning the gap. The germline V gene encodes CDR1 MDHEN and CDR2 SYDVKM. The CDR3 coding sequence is TGTGCCAGCAGTTCGAGGGCCGAGCAGTACTTC. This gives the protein CASSSRAEQYF.

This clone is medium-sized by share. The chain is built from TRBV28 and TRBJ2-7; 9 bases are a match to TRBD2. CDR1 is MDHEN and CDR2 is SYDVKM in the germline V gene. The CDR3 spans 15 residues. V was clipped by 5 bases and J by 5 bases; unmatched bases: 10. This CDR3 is CASSPTSGLRHEQYF. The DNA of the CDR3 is TGTGCCAGCAGTCCCACTAGCGGGCTTAGGCACGAGCAGTACTTC. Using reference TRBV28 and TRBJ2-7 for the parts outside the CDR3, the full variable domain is DVKVTQSSRYLVKRTGEKVFLECVQDMDHENMFWYRQDPGLGLRLIYFSYDVKMKEKGDIPEGYSVSREKKERFSLILESASTNQTSMYLCASSPTSGLRHEQYFGPGTRLTVT.

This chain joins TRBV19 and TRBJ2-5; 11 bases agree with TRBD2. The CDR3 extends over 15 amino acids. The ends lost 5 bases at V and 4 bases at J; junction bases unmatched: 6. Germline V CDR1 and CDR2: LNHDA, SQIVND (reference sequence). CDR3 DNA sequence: TGTGCCAGTAGTCCTAGGACTAGCGGGTCAGAGACCCAGTACTTC. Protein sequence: CASSPRTSGSETQYF. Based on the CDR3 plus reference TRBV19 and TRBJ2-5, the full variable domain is DGGITQSPKYLFRKEGQNVTLSCEQNLNHDAMYWYRQDPGQGLRLIYYSQIVNDFQKGDIAEGYSVSREKKESFPLTVTSAQKNPTAFYLCASSPRTSGSETQYFGPGTRLLVL.

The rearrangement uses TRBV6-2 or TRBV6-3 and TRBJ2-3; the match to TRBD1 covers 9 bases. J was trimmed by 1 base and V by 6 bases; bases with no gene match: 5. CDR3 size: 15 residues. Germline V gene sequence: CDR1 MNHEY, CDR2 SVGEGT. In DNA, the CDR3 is TGTGCCAGCAGAACAGGGGGCGCGGGCACAGATACGCAGTATTTT. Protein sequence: CASRTGGAGTDTQYF.

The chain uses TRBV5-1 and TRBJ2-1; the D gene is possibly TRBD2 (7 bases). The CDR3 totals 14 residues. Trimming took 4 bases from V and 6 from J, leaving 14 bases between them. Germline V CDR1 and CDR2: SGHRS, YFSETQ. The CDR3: CASSRGAGFNEQFF. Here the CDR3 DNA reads TGCGCCAGCAGCCGGGGGGCGGGGTTCAATGAGCAGTTCTTC.

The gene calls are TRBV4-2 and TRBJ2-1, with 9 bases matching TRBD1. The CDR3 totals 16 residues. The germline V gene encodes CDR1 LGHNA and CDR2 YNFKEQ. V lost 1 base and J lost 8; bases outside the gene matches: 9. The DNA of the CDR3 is TGTGCCAGCAGCCAAGTGAGGACAGGGGTTCTGCATGAGCAGTTCTTC. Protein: CASSQVRTGVLHEQFF.

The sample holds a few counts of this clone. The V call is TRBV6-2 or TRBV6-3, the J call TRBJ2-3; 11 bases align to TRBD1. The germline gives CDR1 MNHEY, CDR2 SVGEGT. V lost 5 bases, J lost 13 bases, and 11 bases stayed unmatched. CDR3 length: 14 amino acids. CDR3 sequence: CASSGGTGGGKKYF. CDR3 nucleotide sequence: TGTGCCAGCAGTGGGGGGACAGGGGGGGGGAAAAAGTATTTT.

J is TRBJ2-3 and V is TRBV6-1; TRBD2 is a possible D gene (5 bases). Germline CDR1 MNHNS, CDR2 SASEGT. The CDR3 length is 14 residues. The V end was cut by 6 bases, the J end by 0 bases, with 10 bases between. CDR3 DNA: TGTGCCAGCAGCCCGAGGACTAGCACAGATACGCAGTATTTT. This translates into CASSPRTSTDTQYF.

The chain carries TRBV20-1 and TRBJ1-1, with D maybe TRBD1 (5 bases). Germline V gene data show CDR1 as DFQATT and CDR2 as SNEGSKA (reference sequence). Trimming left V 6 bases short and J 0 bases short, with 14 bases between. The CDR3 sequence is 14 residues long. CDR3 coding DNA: TGCAGTGCGGGGGAGTGGTCTCTGAACACTGAAGCTTTCTTT. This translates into CSAGEWSLNTEAFF.

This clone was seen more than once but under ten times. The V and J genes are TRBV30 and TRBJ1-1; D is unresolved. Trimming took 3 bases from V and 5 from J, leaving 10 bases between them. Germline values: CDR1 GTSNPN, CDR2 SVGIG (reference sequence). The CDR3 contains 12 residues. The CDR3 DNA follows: TGTGCCTGGAGAGACGGAGGGACTGAAGCTTTCTTT. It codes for CAWRDGGTEAFF.

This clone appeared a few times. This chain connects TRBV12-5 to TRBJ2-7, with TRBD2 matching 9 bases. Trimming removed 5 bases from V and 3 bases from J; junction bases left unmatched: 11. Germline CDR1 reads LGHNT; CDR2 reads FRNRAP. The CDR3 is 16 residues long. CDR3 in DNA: TGTGCTAGTGGTATCCCGCGGCCTAGCGGGGACTACGAGCAGTACTTC. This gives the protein CASGIPRPSGDYEQYF.

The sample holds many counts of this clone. In nucleotides, the CDR3 is TGCGCCAGCAGCCAAGTCGGCGGGAGGCAAGGTGAGCAGTTCTTC. Its protein is CASSQVGGRQGEQFF. V is TRBV4-1 and J is TRBJ2-1; 8 nucleotides match TRBD2. This CDR3 comprises 15 residues. Germline V CDR1 and CDR2: MGHRA, YSYEKL. V shed 1 base and J 9 bases; nucleotides not matched to a gene: 8.